This TCR beta chain was captured in a study of shared clonotypes between healthy human individuals (dated by TCRdb to the early 2020s). Context from the whole study: The cohort comprised two women and three men aged 18 to 49 years. To estimate repertoire size and how much clonotype sharing occurs between individuals, the study deeply sequenced the blood TCR repertoires of about five healthy adults. To increase sequencing depth and limit assay-specific biases, TCR repertoire library preparation and sequencing were carried out by different laboratories using diverse techniques. Each donor's leukapheresis produced roughly between roughly 0.85 and 9.5 billion PBMCs. The investigation overall reported the following: Only blood was sampled, and tissue TCR repertoires likely differ from those in blood. Because the study included only a small number of donors, the genetic and exposure-history diversity represented was limited. Pairwise subsampling indicated that sequencing depth was expected to affect the degree of clonotype sharing among donors.

TCR CDR3 regions were amplified from genomic DNA by multiplex PCR using the deep immunoSEQ assay. Extracted genomic DNA from each cell subset was spread evenly across all wells of several immunoSEQ 96-well plates, with each plate serving as a replicate. For unsorted PBMC, approximately 0.3 ug genomic DNA, equal to 30,000 or so T cell genomes, was loaded into each replicate PCR. Ten immunoSEQ deep assay plates were used to sequence unsorted PBMC genomic DNA. Purified libraries were quantified with a Qubit 3.0 fluorometer, sized on a Bioanalyzer 2100, and re-quantified with the KAPA Library Quantification kit. Each immunoSEQ 96-well plate was sequenced on its own single-read 150-cycle Illumina NextSeq 550 flow cell. On the study's bioinformatics: Because only junctional sequences without quality scores were contained in the immunoSEQ output, filtering matching that applied to full-length reads could not be performed. To assign V/J genes and CDR3, sequences were annotated using PyIR, a Python wrapper for IgBLAST v1.9, with IMGT germline references. Reads were filtered out if the reads had weak V/J assignments (E-value above 1e-6), no CDR3, stop codons, out-of-frame junctions, or ambiguous translated residues. V3J clonotypes were defined as sequences sharing the same inferred V gene, J gene, and CDR3 amino acid sequence. The percentage overlap between two repertoires was calculated by dividing the number of shared unique clonotypes by the size of the smaller repertoire. Richness of each repertoire was evaluated using RTK rarefaction, the Chao1 estimator, and Recon v2.1 estimates of unobserved clonotypes. TCRdb holds this immuneACCESS table with in-frame rearrangements only. Some clones are missing; in checked studies, unresolved V genes explain under half, and the rest has no known cause. The V and J calls and clone size were taken over from that table, and D and trimming were inferred from the DNA. Present in this sample are fewer than 600,000 clones, around 79% of which were seen just once. Together, the top ten hold less than 15% of the sample.

Remarks on this clone: Its antigen remains undetermined. Per-nucleotide qualities are absent, and no much larger clonotype sits a single base away.

CDR1 MDHEN and CDR2 SYDVKM were looked up in the germline V gene. V drops 3 bases and J drops 4 bases, leaving 12 bases in between. Including cysteine and phenylalanine, the CDR3 has 15 amino acids. Of the read, only the CDR3 DNA is kept; its 45 bases are in frame from base 1. Healthy HIV-negative adults with no recently reported acute infections or vaccinations were included as donors. Only Caucasian adults living in Nashville, Tennessee, USA were represented among the donors. In the unsorted samples, some 94 million PBMCs were counted, and genomic DNA was extracted using the QIAamp DNA Blood Mini kit. After blood collection by leukapheresis, PBMCs were isolated using Ficoll-Histopaque density gradient centrifugation and then cryopreserved in the vapor phase of liquid nitrogen.

Sequenced input: PBMCs. The rearranged chain carries TRBV28 and TRBJ2-2; tentative D gene TRBD2, with 5 bases matching. This clonotype was sampled from a woman between 35 and 50 years old in good health. Some clones in this sample may be carry-over from other donors' samples. The DNA reads as follows: TGTGCCAGCAGTTTTAGCGTAGGACCCACCGGGGAGCTGTTTTTT. Protein translation: CASSFSVGPTGELFF.